Listed here are 20 T cell receptor beta chains from one sample, sequenced in a study of cytomegalovirus exposure and HLA in healthy donors. Both 60 Vbeta primers and 13 Jbeta primers went into the PCR. Measured with immunoSEQ multiplex PCR; TCRdb has only the in-frame clones, and not every one. The sample lists some 150,000 clones, 80% to 90% occurring once. The sequenced material came from PBMCs. The receptor set was obtained from a woman younger than 35 in good health and CMV-seronegative.

The rearrangement links TRBV4-1 to TRBJ2-5; 15 bases are shared with TRBD2. J lost 3 bases, V lost 3 bases, and 5 bases had no gene match. This CDR3 has 17 amino acids. Looked up from germline, CDR1 is MGHRA and CDR2 is YSYEKL. CDR3 DNA sequence: TGCGCCAGCAGCCACAGGACTAGCGGGGGGGCGAAAGAGACCCAGTACTTC. It codes for CASSHRTSGGAKETQYF.

The rearrangement links TRBV28 to TRBJ1-4, with 10 bases that match TRBD1. Trimming took 11 bases from V and 4 from J; bases not matched to a gene: 16. CDR1 is MDHEN, CDR2 SYDVKM, per germline. The CDR3 runs to 17 residues. The CDR3 bases are TGTGCCGTCGCGTGGACAGGGGGAGTTGATGGTAATGAAAAACTGTTTTTT. This gives the protein CAVAWTGGVDGNEKLFF.

The V gene is TRBV19, the J gene TRBJ1-5, with no clear D. In germline, CDR1 is LNHDA, CDR2 SQIVND (reference sequence). Trimming left V 1 base short and J 11 bases short, with 15 bases between. The CDR3 contains 14 residues. The CDR3 loop is CASSIGPGTAAQHF. The CDR3 DNA reads TGTGCCAGTAGTATAGGCCCTGGTACCGCAGCCCAGCATTTT.

V gene TRBV7-3 combines with J gene TRBJ2-1, with TRBD2 matching 8 bases. Unmatched junction bases numbered 4, after V lost 1 base and J lost 2 bases. The CDR3 spans 16 residues. Per germline, CDR1 SGHTA and CDR2 FQGTGA. The chain's CDR3 is CASSLRGGRPYNEQFF. CDR3 DNA sequence: TGTGCCAGCAGCTTAAGAGGCGGGAGGCCCTACAATGAGCAGTTCTTC.

This chain links TRBV2 with TRBJ1-6, with 8 bases matching TRBD1. With 6 bases clipped from V and 12 bases from J, the junction kept 7 bases outside the gene matches. CDR1 is SNHLY, CDR2 FYNNEI, per germline. The CDR3 has 13 residues. For the CDR3, the DNA is TGTGCCAGCAGGACAGGGGAACGAGGACCCCTCCACTTT. Its protein product is CASRTGERGPLHF.

V gene TRBV7-2 combines with J gene TRBJ2-5; maybe TRBD2 (6 bases). CDR1 SGHTA and CDR2 FQGNSA come from the germline V gene. Trimming shortened V by 2 bases and J by 10 bases, and 26 bases separated the two germline ends. The CDR3 length is 17 residues. CDR3 amino acids: CASSLTGVANFMGSQYF. The CDR3 DNA is TGTGCCAGCAGCTTAACGGGGGTGGCAAACTTCATGGGGAGCCAGTACTTC.

The V gene is TRBV5-1, the J gene TRBJ2-7; D unclear. The CDR3 sequence is 14 residues long. Per germline, CDR1 SGHRS and CDR2 YFSETQ. Trimming removed 0 bases at V and 5 bases at J, with 12 bases between. CDR3 coding DNA: TGCGCCAGCAGCTTGGGTAGTCCTCGGGACGAGCAGTACTTC. Its protein is CASSLGSPRDEQYF.

This chain links TRBV28 with TRBJ1-5; 8 nucleotides agree with TRBD1. The germline gives CDR1 MDHEN, CDR2 SYDVKM. The CDR3 runs 16 residues. Germline trimming cut 4 bases from V and 5 bases from J; bases unmatched to any gene: 10. The CDR3 region is CASSSYTGGVDQPQHF. For the CDR3, the DNA is TGTGCCAGCAGTTCCTATACAGGGGGAGTGGATCAGCCCCAGCATTTT. The full variable domain, its missing parts supplied by reference TRBV28 and TRBJ1-5, is DVKVTQSSRYLVKRTGEKVFLECVQDMDHENMFWYRQDPGLGLRLIYFSYDVKMKEKGDIPEGYSVSREKKERFSLILESASTNQTSMYLCASSSYTGGVDQPQHFGDGTRLSIL.

CDR3 sequence reads: CASSQGHGPGNTEAFF. The CDR3 DNA is TGCGCCAGCAGCCAAGGGCACGGCCCAGGGAACACTGAAGCTTTCTTT. The chain is built from TRBV4-1 and TRBJ1-1; no clear D gene. V shed 1 base and J shed 1 base, with 13 bases lying between them. Looked up from germline, CDR1 is MGHRA and CDR2 is YSYEKL. The CDR3 is 16 amino acids.

This chain connects TRBV6-5 to TRBJ1-4; 9 bases align to TRBD1. The germline gives CDR1 MNHEY, CDR2 SVGAGI. J lost 5 bases, V lost 5 bases, and 3 bases had no gene match. The CDR3 runs to 14 residues. This CDR3 reads CASSAGTGNEKLFF. The CDR3 bases are TGTGCCAGCAGTGCCGGGACAGGGAATGAAAAACTGTTTTTT.

V gene TRBV12-5 combines with J gene TRBJ2-5; 7 bases are a match to TRBD2. Germline CDR1 LGHNT, CDR2 FRNRAP. V trimming: 2 bases; J trimming: 3 bases; junction bases outside the gene matches: 12. The CDR3 sequence is 17 residues long. The CDR3 here is CASGLTSGGSGEETQYF. DNA for the CDR3: TGTGCTAGTGGTTTGACCTCCGGAGGAAGCGGGGAAGAGACCCAGTACTTC.

The rearrangement joins TRBV11-3 to TRBJ2-5, with D perhaps matching TRBD2 (6 bases). The CDR3 contains 14 residues. Deletions cut 1 base from V and 4 bases from J, with 10 bases between. Germline V CDR1 and CDR2: SGHNT, YENEEA. The CDR3 DNA follows: TGTGCCAGCAGCTTAGGGGAGGTGGGAGAGACCCAGTACTTC. This gives the protein CASSLGEVGETQYF.

The chain links TRBV4-3 to TRBJ2-5; 9 bases line up with TRBD1. The CDR3 has 15 residues. V lost 4 bases, J lost 1 base, and 4 bases stayed unmatched. Germline V gene sequence: CDR1 LGHNA, CDR2 YSLEER. The CDR3 region is CASSRLTGGQETQYF. The CDR3 DNA is TGCGCCAGCAGCCGGTTGACAGGGGGCCAAGAGACCCAGTACTTC.

The V gene is TRBV29-1, the J gene TRBJ1-1; D remains ambiguous. CDR1 is SQVTM and CDR2 is ANQGSEA in the germline V gene. Trimming stripped 4 bases from V and 4 bases from J, with 19 bases between. The CDR3 sequence is 15 residues long. The CDR3 nucleotides read TGCAGCGTTGCGGGGTACGGGTCCGGGCGCACTGAAGCTTTCTTT. It yields the protein CSVAGYGSGRTEAFF.

This clone has just a few counts. This CDR3 reads CASSPRDRAHEQYF. DNA of the CDR3: TGTGCCAGTAGTCCCCGGGACAGGGCCCACGAGCAGTACTTC. The V call is TRBV19, the J call TRBJ2-7, with TRBD1 matching 9 bases. The CDR3 length is 14 residues. The V gene's germline CDR1 is LNHDA and CDR2 SQIVND (reference sequence). V lost 5 bases to trimming and J lost 5 bases; unmatched junction nucleotides: 7.

J is TRBJ2-7 and V is TRBV7-9, with TRBD1 as a possible D gene (5 bases). The CDR3 is made up of 15 amino acids. The V end lost 2 bases, the J end lost 0 bases, and 11 bases lay between the germline ends. Germline lookup yields CDR1 SEHNR and CDR2 FQNEAQ (reference sequence). In DNA, the CDR3 is TGTGCCAGCAGCTTACATCAGGGCAGCTCCTACGAGCAGTACTTC. This translates into CASSLHQGSSYEQYF. Combining the CDR3 with reference TRBV7-9 and TRBJ2-7 gives the whole variable domain DTGVSQNPRHKITKRGQNVTFRCDPISEHNRLYWYRQTLGQGPEFLTYFQNEAQLEKSRLLSDRFSAERPKGSFSTLEIQRTEQGDSAMYLCASSLHQGSSYEQYFGPGTRLTVT.

This clone showed up just a few times. V gene TRBV4-2 combines with J gene TRBJ2-5; a weak D match, TRBD2 (5 bases). Trimming removed 4 bases from V and 2 bases from J, with 14 bases in between. CDR1 is LGHNA and CDR2 is YNFKEQ in the germline V gene. This CDR3 is built from 15 residues. The CDR3 protein is CASSPGEGRQETQYF. The CDR3, as DNA: TGTGCCAGCAGCCCGGGCGAGGGCCGGCAAGAGACCCAGTACTTC.

The chain carries TRBV7-9 and TRBJ2-1; 13 nucleotides line up with TRBD2. This CDR3 contains 16 residues. V was clipped by 5 bases and J by 6 bases; unmatched bases: 7. In germline, CDR1 is SEHNR, CDR2 FQNEAQ (reference sequence). CDR3 sequence reads: CASSAQLAGGPNEQFF. The DNA for the CDR3 is TGTGCCAGCAGCGCCCAACTAGCGGGGGGGCCCAATGAGCAGTTCTTC.

The chain carries TRBV7-2 and TRBJ2-2; TRBD1 matches 10 bases. Germline values: CDR1 SGHTA, CDR2 FQGNSA. Trimming at V came to 6 bases and at J to 5 bases, leaving 6 bases not matched to a gene. The CDR3 contains 15 residues. Written as DNA, the CDR3 is TGTGCCAGCAGTGGGACAGGGGTGCAAACCGGGGAGCTGTTTTTT. Protein: CASSGTGVQTGELFF.

The genes are TRBV7-3 and TRBJ2-3, with TRBD1 matching 7 bases. Germline CDR1 and CDR2: SGHTA and FQGTGA. The CDR3 covers 15 residues. Trimming took 0 bases from V and 2 from J; bases not matched to a gene: 2. CDR3 region: CASSLTGGLTDTQYF. The CDR3 DNA reads as TGTGCCAGCAGCTTAACAGGGGGCCTCACAGATACGCAGTATTTT.